The 18 T cell receptor beta chains presented below share a single source sample, sequenced in a study of post-analysis software for immune sequencing data. Study-level results: Controls had lower frequencies than patients of 4 or 5 TRBV segments, which included TRBV5-6, TRBV5-1 and TRBV20-1.

Their cognate antigens are unknown. Prepared TCR beta cDNA libraries contained unique molecular identifiers. Via MiXCR, TCRdb re-called the PCR reads, giving one row per CDR3 protein. Of hundreds of thousands of distinct CDR3 sequences listed, around 60% are singletons. Sequencing input: blood. The receptors here all came from a girl aged 2 to 9 with multiple sclerosis.

V and J are TRBV12-3 or TRBV12-4 and TRBJ1-2; D remains unclear. The V end was cut by 6 bases, the J end by 3 bases, with 8 bases between. CDR3 length: 12 residues. CDR3 sequence: CASSEIDYGYTF. CDR3 DNA sequence: TGTGCCAGCAGCGAGATTGACTATGGCTACACCTTC.

The genes are TRBV5-6 and TRBJ2-7; D call uncertain. Per the germline V gene, CDR1 is SGHDT and CDR2 is YYEEEE. The CDR3 is 11 residues long. V was trimmed by 7 bases and J by 3 bases, leaving 8 bases between them. DNA of the CDR3: TGTGCCAGCGGCACAGTCTACGAGCAGTACTTC. This encodes CASGTVYEQYF.

The gene calls are TRBV12-5 and TRBJ2-7; D is possibly TRBD2 (6 bases). CDR1 and CDR2 (germline): LGHNT, FRNRAP. V dropped 0 bases and J dropped 5 bases, with 17 bases sitting between them. CDR3 length: 16 residues. CDR3 DNA sequence: TGTGCTAGTGGTTTGGTATTGGCCCTTGGGGGGAACGAGCAGTACTTC. Its translation: CASGLVLALGGNEQYF.

This clonotype was detected only a few times. The rearrangement links TRBV6-2 or TRBV6-3 to TRBJ1-1; tentative D call: TRBD1 (5 bases). Trimming removed 7 bases from V and 4 bases from J, with 16 bases in between. Germline V gives CDR1 MNHEY, CDR2 SVGEGT. CDR3 length equals 14 residues. The CDR3 is CASINRSWGTEAFF. The CDR3 nucleotides read TGTGCCAGCATCAACAGGTCGTGGGGCACTGAAGCTTTCTTT.

This clonotype has only a few counts. The rearrangement joins TRBV10-3 to TRBJ1-5; possibly TRBD1 for D (6 bases). Germline V gene sequence: CDR1 ENHRY, CDR2 SYGVKD. The CDR3 length is 13 residues. V was trimmed by 5 bases and J by 3 bases, leaving 8 bases between them. In nucleotides, the CDR3 is TGTGCCATCAGTAGGGACATCAATCAGCCCCAGCATTTT. It yields the protein CAISRDINQPQHF.

This chain links TRBV13 with TRBJ2-4; D remains ambiguous. This CDR3 comprises 11 residues. Germline V lookup: CDR1 PRHDT, CDR2 FYEKMQ (reference sequence). Trimming pared 2 bases from V and 7 bases from J, leaving 3 bases between. The CDR3 sequence: CASSLNNIQYF. CDR3 nucleotide sequence: TGTGCCAGCAGCTTAAATAACATTCAGTACTTC.

The chain links TRBV12-3 or TRBV12-4 to TRBJ1-6; D uncertain. V lost 3 bases to trimming and J lost 10 bases, with 16 bases between them. CDR3 length: 15 residues. The CDR3 DNA is TGTGCCAGCAGTTTCCACCGTGGGCTAGGGTCACCCCTCCACTTT. Protein sequence: CASSFHRGLGSPLHF.

This rearrangement joins TRBV6-2 or TRBV6-3 to TRBJ2-1, with 9 bases matching TRBD1. V lost 6 bases and J lost 9; bases outside the gene matches: 9. The germline V gene has CDR1 MNHEY and CDR2 SVGEGT. CDR3 size: 14 residues. CDR3: CASSRDRVIGEQFF. CDR3 nucleotides: TGTGCCAGCAGCCGGGACAGGGTGATTGGTGAGCAGTTCTTC.

The chain uses TRBV29-1 and TRBJ1-1; 10 bases align to TRBD1. The junction had 5 bases not matched to a gene; V was cut back by 6 bases and J by 4 bases. CDR1 is SQVTM and CDR2 is ANQGSEA in the germline V gene. This CDR3 contains 13 residues. The CDR3 nucleotides are TGCAGCGTGGGGGACAGGGGCCTCACTGAAGCTTTCTTT. The encoded protein is CSVGDRGLTEAFF.

This clonotype was counted a few times. The rearrangement uses TRBV5-8 and TRBJ2-3; the D gene is possibly TRBD2 (6 bases). Germline assignment: CDR1 SGHTS and CDR2 YDEGEE. The CDR3 has 15 amino acids. With 0 bases removed from V and 2 bases from J, the gap between germline ends came to 10 bases. The CDR3 region is CASSLVRRDTDTQYF. The CDR3 DNA reads as TGTGCCAGCAGCTTGGTGCGGAGGGACACAGATACGCAGTATTTT.

This clonotype was picked up a small number of times. V gene TRBV7-9 combines with J gene TRBJ2-1; 7 bases map to TRBD2. The CDR3 has 15 amino acids. Germline V gene sequence: CDR1 SEHNR, CDR2 FQNEAQ (reference sequence). The V segment lost 0 bases and the J segment 6 bases; nucleotides outside the gene matches: 5. Here the CDR3 DNA reads TGTGCCAGCAGCTTAGCGGCGGGGGTCAGCAATGAGCAGTTCTTC. Protein product: CASSLAAGVSNEQFF.

The chain carries TRBV3-1 and TRBJ2-7; D is unresolved. The CDR3 has 15 residues. In germline, CDR1 is LGHDT, CDR2 YNNKEL (reference sequence). The V gene lost 3 bases and the J gene lost 3 bases, with 15 bases spanning the gap. The CDR3 sequence: CASSQTSPHRYEQYF. The DNA for the CDR3 is TGTGCCAGCAGCCAGACGTCGCCACACCGCTACGAGCAGTACTTC.

V is TRBV14 and J is TRBJ2-5; D is unclear. Germline values: CDR1 SGHDN, CDR2 FVKESK. Trimming shortened V by 4 bases and J by 4 bases, and 10 bases separated the two germline ends. The CDR3 is 13 amino acids. CDR3 amino acids: CASSRSLSETQYF. In nucleotides, the CDR3 is TGTGCCAGCAGCCGAAGTCTTTCAGAGACCCAGTACTTC. The full variable domain, rest sourced from reference TRBV14 and TRBJ2-5, is EAGVTQFPSHSVIEKGQTVTLRCDPISGHDNLYWYRRVMGKEIKFLLHFVKESKQDESGMPNNRFLAERTGGTYSTLKVQPAELEDSGVYFCASSRSLSETQYFGPGTRLLVL.

CDR3 sequence (DNA): TGTGCCACCAGCAGAGACAGGGGGCGAGAGACCCAGTACTTC. It yields the protein CATSRDRGRETQYF. The chain uses TRBV15 and TRBJ2-5; 8 positions agree with TRBD1. Germline values: CDR1 LNHNV, CDR2 YYDKDF (reference sequence). The CDR3 totals 14 residues. Trimming at V came to 0 bases and at J to 4 bases, leaving 1 base not matched to a gene.

The J gene is TRBJ1-1, the V gene TRBV29-1, with D possibly being TRBD1 (5 bases). Trimming stripped 7 bases from V and 5 bases from J, with 20 bases between. The CDR3 consists of 14 residues. The germline V gene encodes CDR1 SQVTM and CDR2 ANQGSEA. The CDR3 reads CSAPLGTGGTEAFF. The CDR3 DNA reads as TGCAGCGCCCCCCTTGGGACGGGGGGGACTGAAGCTTTCTTT.

The chain joins TRBV7-2 to TRBJ1-2, with 8 bases aligning to TRBD1. J lost 6 bases, V lost 3 bases, and 6 bases had no gene match. The CDR3 contains 14 residues. From germline, CDR1 is SGHTA and CDR2 FQGNSA. CDR3 bases: TGTGCCAGCAGCTTCGCGACAGGGGAACATGGCTACACCTTC. It translates to CASSFATGEHGYTF.

The chain links TRBV20-1 to TRBJ2-5, with 8 bases that match TRBD1. CDR1 and CDR2 from the germline V gene are DFQATT and SNEGSKA (reference sequence). J was trimmed by 3 bases and V by 5 bases; bases with no gene match: 2. The length of the CDR3 is 12 residues. Here the CDR3 DNA reads TGCAGTGCTGGGGGACAGGAAGAGACCCAGTACTTC. It is translated as CSAGGQEETQYF.

V usage is TRBV6-5 and J usage is TRBJ1-5, with D uncertain. Germline V CDR1 and CDR2: MNHEY, SVGAGI. V shed 0 bases and J shed 0 bases, with 9 bases lying between them. The CDR3 totals 16 residues. CDR3 sequence reads: CASSYSIPASNQPQHF. The DNA for the CDR3 is TGTGCCAGCAGTTACTCGATCCCAGCTAGCAATCAGCCCCAGCATTTT.